The 2 T cell receptor beta chains given below trace back to one sample, sequenced in a study of T-cell memory formation after mild COVID-19. TCRdb ran MiXCR on the 5' RACE reads and lists one entry per CDR3 protein. The sample lists about 430,000 distinct CDR3 sequences, under 20% occurring once. Sequenced material: PBMCs or a T cell subset sorted from them (not recorded which). The receptor source for this set is a man between 18 and 29 years old who had mild COVID-19 (a few samples of this study predate the infection). Cell type and time point are not known.

This clonotype came up a few times. The rearrangement uses TRBV11-2 and TRBJ2-3, with no clear D. This CDR3 is built from 11 residues. Trimming stripped 0 bases from V and 10 bases from J, with 5 bases between. CDR1 and CDR2 from the germline V gene are SGHAT and FQNNGV. This chain's CDR3 is CASSLEQSQYF. The DNA for the CDR3 is TGTGCCAGCAGCTTAGAACAATCGCAGTATTTT.

The chain has TRBV6-6 and TRBJ2-7; D call uncertain. V lost 2 bases to trimming and J lost 10 bases, with 15 bases between them. Germline loops: CDR1 MNHNY, CDR2 SVGAGI (reference sequence). This CDR3 has 13 residues. CDR3 protein: CASSYGPPSDQYV. CDR3 DNA sequence: TGTGCCAGCAGTTACGGGCCCCCGTCTGACCAGTACGTC.